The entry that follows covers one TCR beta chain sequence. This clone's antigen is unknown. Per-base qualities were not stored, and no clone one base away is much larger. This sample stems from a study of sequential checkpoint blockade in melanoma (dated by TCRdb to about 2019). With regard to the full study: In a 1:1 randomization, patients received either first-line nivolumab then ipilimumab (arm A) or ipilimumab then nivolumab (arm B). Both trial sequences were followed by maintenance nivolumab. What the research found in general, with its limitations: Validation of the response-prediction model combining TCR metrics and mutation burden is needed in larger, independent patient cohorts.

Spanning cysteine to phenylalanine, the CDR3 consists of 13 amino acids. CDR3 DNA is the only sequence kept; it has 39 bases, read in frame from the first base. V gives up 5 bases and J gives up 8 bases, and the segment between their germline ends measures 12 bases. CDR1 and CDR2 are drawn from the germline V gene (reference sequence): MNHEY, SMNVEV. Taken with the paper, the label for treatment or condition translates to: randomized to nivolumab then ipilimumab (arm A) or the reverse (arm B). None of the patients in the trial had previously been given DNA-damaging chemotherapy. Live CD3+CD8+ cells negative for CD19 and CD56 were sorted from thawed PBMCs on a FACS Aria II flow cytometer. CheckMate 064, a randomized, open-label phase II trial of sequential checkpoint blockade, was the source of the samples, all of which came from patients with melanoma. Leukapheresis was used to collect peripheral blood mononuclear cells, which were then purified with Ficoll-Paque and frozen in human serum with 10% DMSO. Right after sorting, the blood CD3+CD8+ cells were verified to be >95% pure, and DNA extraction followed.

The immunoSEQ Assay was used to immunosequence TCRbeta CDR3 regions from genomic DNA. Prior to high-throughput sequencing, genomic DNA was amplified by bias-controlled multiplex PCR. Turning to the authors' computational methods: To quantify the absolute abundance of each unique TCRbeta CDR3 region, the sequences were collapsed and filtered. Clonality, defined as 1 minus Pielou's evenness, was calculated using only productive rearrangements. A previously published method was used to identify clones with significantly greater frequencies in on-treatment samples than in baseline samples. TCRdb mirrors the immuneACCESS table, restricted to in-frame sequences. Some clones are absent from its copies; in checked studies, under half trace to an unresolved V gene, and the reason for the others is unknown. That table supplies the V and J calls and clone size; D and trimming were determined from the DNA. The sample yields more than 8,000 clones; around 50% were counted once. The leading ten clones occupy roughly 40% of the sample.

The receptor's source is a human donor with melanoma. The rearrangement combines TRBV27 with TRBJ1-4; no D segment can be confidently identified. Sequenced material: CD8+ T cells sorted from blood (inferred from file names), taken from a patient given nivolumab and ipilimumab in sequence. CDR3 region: CASSHEGEEKLFF. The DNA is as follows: TGTGCCAGCAGTCACGAGGGTGAGGAAAAACTGTTTTTT. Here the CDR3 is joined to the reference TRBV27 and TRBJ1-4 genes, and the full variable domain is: EAQVTQNPRYLITVTGKKLTVTCSQNMNHEYMSWYRQDPGLGLRQIYYSMNVEVTDKGDVPEGYKVSRKEKRNFPLILESPSPNQTSLYFCASSHEGEEKLFFGSGTQLSVL.